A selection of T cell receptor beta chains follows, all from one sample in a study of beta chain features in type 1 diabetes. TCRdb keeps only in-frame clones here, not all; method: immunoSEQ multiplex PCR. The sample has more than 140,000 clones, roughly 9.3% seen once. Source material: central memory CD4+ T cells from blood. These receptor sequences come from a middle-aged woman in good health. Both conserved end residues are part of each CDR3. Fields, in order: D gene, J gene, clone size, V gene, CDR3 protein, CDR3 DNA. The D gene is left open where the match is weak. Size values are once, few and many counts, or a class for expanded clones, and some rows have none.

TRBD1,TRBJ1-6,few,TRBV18,CASSPDRSPLVTLHF,TGTGCCAGCTCACCGGACAGGTCCCCCCTTGTAACCCTCCACTTT
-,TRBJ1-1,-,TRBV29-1,CSVGQGGGRGTEAFF,TGCAGCGTTGGACAAGGGGGGGGTAGGGGCACTGAAGCTTTCTTT
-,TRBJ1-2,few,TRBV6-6,CASAAGLVDGYTF,TGTGCCAGTGCAGCGGGGCTTGTAGATGGCTACACCTTC
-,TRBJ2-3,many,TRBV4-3,CASSQEEGLAGATDTQYF,TGCGCCAGCAGCCAAGAGGAAGGGCTAGCCGGAGCCACAGATACGCAGTATTTT
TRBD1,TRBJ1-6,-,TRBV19,CASRRQGTETPVNSPLHF,TGTGCCAGTAGACGCCAGGGGACAGAAACACCAGTTAATTCACCCCTCCACTTT
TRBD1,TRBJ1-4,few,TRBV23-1,CASRTGALVQLFF,TGCGCCAGCAGAACAGGGGCGCTCGTACAACTGTTTTTT
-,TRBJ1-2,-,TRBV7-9,CASSRDNRGYGYTF,TGTGCCAGCAGCCGGGACAATCGGGGCTATGGCTACACCTTC
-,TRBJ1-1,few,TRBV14,CASSQSGPEAFF,TGTGCCAGCAGCCAATCAGGTCCTGAAGCTTTCTTT
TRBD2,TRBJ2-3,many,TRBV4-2,CASSQIGGAEDTQYF,TGTGCCAGCAGCCAAATCGGGGGGGCTGAAGATACGCAGTATTTT
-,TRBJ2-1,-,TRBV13,CASSLDSGMGNEQFF,TGTGCCAGCAGCTTAGATTCAGGTATGGGCAATGAGCAGTTCTTC
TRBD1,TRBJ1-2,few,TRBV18,CASSLDRGTYGYTF,TGTGCCAGCTCACTAGACAGGGGGACCTATGGCTACACCTTC